This TCR beta chain emerged from a study of shared clonotypes between healthy human individuals. Study-wide background: A couple of women and a few men aged 18 to 49 made up the donors.

A word on this clone: Its antigen is not identified.

Germline loops: CDR1 MDHEN, CDR2 SYDVKM. Trimming cost V 0 bases and J 8 bases, with 5 bases left between them. The CDR3 has 12 residues. Study-wide results and limits: Sampling was confined to blood; repertoires within tissues likely differ.

Clones were sequenced by immunoSEQ multiplex PCR, and TCRdb holds only the in-frame ones, with some missing. Of around 2.5 million clones listed, approximately 94% are singletons. The rearrangement joins TRBV28 to TRBJ2-1, with D unresolved. Sequencing was carried out using naive CD4+ T cells from PBMCs. The sample's subset: CD45RA+ positively selected. The clonotype comes from a man aged 18 to 29 in good health. Some clones in this sample may be carry-over from other donors' samples. DNA of the CDR3: TGTGCCAGCAGTTTATGGGCAGATGAGCAGTTCTTC. Translation gives CASSLWADEQFF.